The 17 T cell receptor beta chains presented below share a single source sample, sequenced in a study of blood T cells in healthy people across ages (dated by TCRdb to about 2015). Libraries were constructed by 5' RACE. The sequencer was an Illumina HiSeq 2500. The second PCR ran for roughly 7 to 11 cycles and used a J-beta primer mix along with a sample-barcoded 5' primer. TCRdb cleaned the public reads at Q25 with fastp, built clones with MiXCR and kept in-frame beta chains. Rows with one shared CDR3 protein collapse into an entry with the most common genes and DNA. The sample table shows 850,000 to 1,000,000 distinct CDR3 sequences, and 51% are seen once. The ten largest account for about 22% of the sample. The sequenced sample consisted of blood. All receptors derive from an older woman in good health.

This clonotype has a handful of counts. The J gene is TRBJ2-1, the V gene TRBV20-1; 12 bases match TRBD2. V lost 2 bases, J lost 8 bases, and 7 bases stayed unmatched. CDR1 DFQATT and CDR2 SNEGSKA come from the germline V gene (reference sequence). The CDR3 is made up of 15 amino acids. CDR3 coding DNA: TGCAGTGCTAGACGGGCTAGCGGGAGGGGGGATGAGCAGTTCTTC. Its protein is CSARRASGRGDEQFF.

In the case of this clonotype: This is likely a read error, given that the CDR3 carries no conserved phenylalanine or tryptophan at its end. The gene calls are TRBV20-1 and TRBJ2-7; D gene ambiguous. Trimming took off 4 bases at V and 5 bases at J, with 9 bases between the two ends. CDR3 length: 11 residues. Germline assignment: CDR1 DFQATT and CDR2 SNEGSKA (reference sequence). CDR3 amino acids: CSATGLHEQYL. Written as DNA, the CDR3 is TGCAGTGCTACCGGGTTACACGAGCAGTACTTA.

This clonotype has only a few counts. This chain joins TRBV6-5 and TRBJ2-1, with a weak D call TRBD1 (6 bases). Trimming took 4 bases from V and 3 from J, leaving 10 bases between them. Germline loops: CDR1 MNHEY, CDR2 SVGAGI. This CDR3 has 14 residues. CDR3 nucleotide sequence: TGTGCCAGCAGTTCTGAGGGGGTCTACAATGAGCAGTTCTTC. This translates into CASSSEGVYNEQFF.

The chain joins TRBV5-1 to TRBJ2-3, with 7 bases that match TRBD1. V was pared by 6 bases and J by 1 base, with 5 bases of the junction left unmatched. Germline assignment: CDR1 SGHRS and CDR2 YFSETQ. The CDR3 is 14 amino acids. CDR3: CASTSGQRTDTQYF. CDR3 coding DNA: TGCGCCAGCACCTCGGGACAGCGCACAGATACGCAGTATTTT.

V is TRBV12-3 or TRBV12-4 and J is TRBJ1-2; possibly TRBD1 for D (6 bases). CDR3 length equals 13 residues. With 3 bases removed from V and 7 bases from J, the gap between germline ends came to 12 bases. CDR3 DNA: TGTGCCAGCAGTTTGGGGGGGGCTGGTGGCTACACCTTC. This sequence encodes CASSLGGAGGYTF.

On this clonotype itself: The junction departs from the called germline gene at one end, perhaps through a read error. CDR3: CVSSNPGTSGSFADTQYF. CDR3 coding DNA: TGTGTCAGTAGTAACCCCGGGACTAGCGGGAGTTTCGCAGATACGCAGTATTTT. The V gene is TRBV19, the J gene TRBJ2-3; TRBD2 matches 14 bases. CDR1 LNHDA and CDR2 SQIVND come from the germline V gene (reference sequence). The CDR3 length is 18 residues.

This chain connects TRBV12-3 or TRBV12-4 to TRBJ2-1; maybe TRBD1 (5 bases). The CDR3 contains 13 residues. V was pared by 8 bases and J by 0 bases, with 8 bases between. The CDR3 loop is CASSTASYNEQFF. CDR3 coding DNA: TGTGCCAGCTCGACAGCCTCCTACAATGAGCAGTTCTTC.

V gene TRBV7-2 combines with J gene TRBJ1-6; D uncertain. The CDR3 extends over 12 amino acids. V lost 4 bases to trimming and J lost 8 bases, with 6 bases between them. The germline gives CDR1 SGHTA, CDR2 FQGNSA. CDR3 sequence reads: CASSSPDSPLHF. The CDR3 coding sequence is TGTGCCAGCAGCTCCCCAGATTCACCCCTCCACTTT.

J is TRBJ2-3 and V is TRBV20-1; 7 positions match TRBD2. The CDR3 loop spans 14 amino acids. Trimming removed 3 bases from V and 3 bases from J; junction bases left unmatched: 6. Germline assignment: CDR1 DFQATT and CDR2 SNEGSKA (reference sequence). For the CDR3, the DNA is TGCAGTGCTAGTAGCGGGTTTGGGACAGATACGCAGTATTTT. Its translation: CSASSGFGTDTQYF.

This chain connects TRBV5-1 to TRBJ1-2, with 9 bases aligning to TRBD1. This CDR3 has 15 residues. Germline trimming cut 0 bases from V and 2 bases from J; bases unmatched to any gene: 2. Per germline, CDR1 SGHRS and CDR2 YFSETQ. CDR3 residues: CASSLGDRDNYGYTF. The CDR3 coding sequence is TGCGCCAGCAGCTTGGGGGACAGGGACAACTATGGCTACACCTTC.

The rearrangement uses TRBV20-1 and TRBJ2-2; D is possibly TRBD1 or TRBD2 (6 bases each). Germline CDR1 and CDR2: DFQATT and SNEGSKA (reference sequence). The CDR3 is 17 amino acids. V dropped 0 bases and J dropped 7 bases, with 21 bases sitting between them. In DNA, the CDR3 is TGCAGTGCTAGAGATCCAGGGGTGGCCGGGAGCGGCGGGGAGCTGTTTTTT. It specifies CSARDPGVAGSGGELFF.

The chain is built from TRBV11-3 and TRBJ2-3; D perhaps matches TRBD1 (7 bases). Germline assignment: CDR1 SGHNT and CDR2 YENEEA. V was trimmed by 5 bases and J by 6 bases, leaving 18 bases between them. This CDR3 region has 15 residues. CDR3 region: CASSIRQGGGDTQYF. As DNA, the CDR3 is TGTGCCAGCAGCATAAGACAGGGAGGTGGCGATACGCAGTATTTT.

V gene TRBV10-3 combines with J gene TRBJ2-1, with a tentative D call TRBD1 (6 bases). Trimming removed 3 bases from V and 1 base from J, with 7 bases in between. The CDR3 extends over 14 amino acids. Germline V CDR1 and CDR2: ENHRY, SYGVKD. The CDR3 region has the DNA TGTGCCATCAGTGAAGGGGGATCCTACAATGAGCAGTTCTTC. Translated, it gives CAISEGGSYNEQFF.

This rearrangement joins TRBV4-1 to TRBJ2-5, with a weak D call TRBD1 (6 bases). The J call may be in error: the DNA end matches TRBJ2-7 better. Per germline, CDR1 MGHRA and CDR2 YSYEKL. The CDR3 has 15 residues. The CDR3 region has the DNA TGCGCCAGCAGCCAAGAGTGGCAGGGGTACGACGAGCAGTACTTC. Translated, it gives CASSQEWQGYDEQYF.

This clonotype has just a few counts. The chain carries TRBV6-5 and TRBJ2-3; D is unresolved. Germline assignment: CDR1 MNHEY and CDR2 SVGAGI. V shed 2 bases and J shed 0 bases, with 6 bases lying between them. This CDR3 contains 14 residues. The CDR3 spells CASSYGPSTDTQYF. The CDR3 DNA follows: TGTGCCAGCAGTTACGGTCCAAGCACAGATACGCAGTATTTT.

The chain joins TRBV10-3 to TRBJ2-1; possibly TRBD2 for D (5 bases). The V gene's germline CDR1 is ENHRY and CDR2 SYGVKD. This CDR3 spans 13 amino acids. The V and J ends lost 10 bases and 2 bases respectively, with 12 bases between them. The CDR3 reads CATSAVTYNEQFF. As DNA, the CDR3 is TGTGCCACCTCAGCGGTTACCTACAATGAGCAGTTCTTC.

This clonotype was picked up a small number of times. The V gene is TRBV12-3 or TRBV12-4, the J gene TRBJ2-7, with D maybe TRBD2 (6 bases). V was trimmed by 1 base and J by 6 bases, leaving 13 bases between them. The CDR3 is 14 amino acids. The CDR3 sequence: CASSLVREGFEQYF. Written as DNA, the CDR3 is TGTGCCAGCAGTTTAGTGCGGGAAGGGTTCGAGCAGTACTTC.